Below, one TCR beta chain is given with its context. Individuals selected for sequencing had exhibited CD8+CD57+ cell expansion on flow cytometry. Germline V lookup: CDR1 DFQATT, CDR2 SNEGSKA (reference sequence). CDR3 length: 15 residues. J lost 10 bases, V lost 6 bases, and 13 bases had no gene match. The data were taken from a study of CD8+CD57+ T cells in acquired aplastic anemia. The template for TCR beta VDJ and CDR3 sequence profiling was genomic DNA. TCRdb ran MiXCR on the reads and lists one entry per CDR3 protein. The sample records some 200,000 distinct CDR3 sequences, less than 75% being singletons.

The V call is TRBV20-1, the J call TRBJ1-6; 9 nucleotides line up with TRBD1. The receptor comes from a human donor with aplastic anemia. The sequencing sample was made of sorted CD4+, CD8+, or CD8+CD57+ T cells (not recorded which) from PBMCs. The DNA of the CDR3 is TGCAGTGCCAGACCGGGGACAGGGTCGGGATCACCCCTCCACTTT. As protein: CSARPGTGSGSPLHF.